This TCR beta chain was identified in a study of brain T cells in children with intractable seizures. Surgery cases with the highest brain T cell transcript signatures were chosen for sequencing. This table comes from immunoSEQ multiplex PCR, and its TCRdb copy is limited to in-frame clones, with some not included. This sample yields thousands of clones, of which 90% to 95% are seen a single time; 1.5% to 2% belongs to the top ten. The origin of this receptor is a boy under three years old with focal cortical dysplasia and intractable seizures. The sample here was resected brain tissue, taken at surgery.

The CDR3 sequence: CASSLAYREGGSYGYTF. In nucleotides, the CDR3 is TGTGCCAGCAGCTTAGCGTATCGAGAAGGGGGCAGCTATGGCTACACCTTC. The rearrangement joins TRBV7-2 to TRBJ1-2; 7 nucleotides agree with TRBD1. The CDR3 is 17 residues long. After removal of 0 bases from V and 4 bases from J, the junction contained 11 bases not matched to a gene. The germline gives CDR1 SGHTA, CDR2 FQGNSA.